The rows below give T cell receptor beta chains drawn from one sample of a study of beta chain features in type 1 diabetes. Generated by immunoSEQ multiplex PCR, the TCRdb table keeps only in-frame clones and is missing some. The table includes about 900,000 clones, roughly 17% detected once. Sequencing was carried out using naive CD4+ T cells from blood. The receptors originated from a woman aged 18-29 years in good health. Both conserved end residues are part of each CDR3. D genes are given only for firm matches. Clone size appears in some rows only: once, few, many, or a class for an expanded clone.

J: TRBJ2-2
V: TRBV6-5
size: few
D: NA
CDR3: CAACRTLYTGELFF
DNA: TGTGCCGCCTGCCGGACTTTGTACACCGGGGAGCTGTTTTTT

J: TRBJ1-2
V: TRBV27
size: NA
D: NA
CDR3: CASSWTYIYGYTF
DNA: TGTGCCAGCAGTTGGACGTATATCTATGGCTACACCTTC

J: TRBJ1-1
V: TRBV7-9
size: few
D: NA
CDR3: CASSLRDGNTEAFF
DNA: TGTGCCAGCAGCCTACGGGACGGGAACACTGAAGCTTTCTTT

J: TRBJ2-1
V: TRBV7-2
size: few
D: NA
CDR3: CASSYPIGGEQFF
DNA: TGTGCCAGCAGCTATCCAATTGGAGGGGAGCAGTTCTTC

J: TRBJ2-1
V: TRBV27
size: few
D: TRBD2
CDR3: CASNPLAGVPLGEQFF
DNA: TGTGCCAGCAACCCACTAGCGGGAGTGCCGTTGGGTGAGCAGTTCTTC

J: TRBJ2-1
V: TRBV7-2
size: few
D: TRBD2
CDR3: CASSSPSGSNEQFF
DNA: TGTGCCAGCAGCTCACCTAGCGGGAGTAATGAGCAGTTCTTC

J: TRBJ2-5
V: TRBV28
size: few
D: NA
CDR3: CASSLELGEETQYF
DNA: TGTGCCAGCAGTTTGGAGCTCGGGGAAGAGACCCAGTACTTC

J: TRBJ1-1
V: TRBV2
size: NA
D: NA
CDR3: CASSELRYTEAFF
DNA: TGTGCCAGCAGTGAGTTAAGGTACACTGAAGCTTTCTTT

J: TRBJ1-3
V: TRBV29-1
size: NA
D: NA
CDR3: CSVVGQTGNTIYF
DNA: TGCAGCGTTGTCGGGCAGACTGGAAACACCATATATTTT

J: TRBJ2-3
V: TRBV2
size: few
D: NA
CDR3: CASGFRTDTQYF
DNA: TGTGCCAGCGGGTTTCGAACAGATACGCAGTATTTT

J: TRBJ1-5
V: TRBV19
size: few
D: NA
CDR3: CASSIRSSVGDQPQHF
DNA: TGTGCCAGTAGTATAAGATCGTCGGTAGGCGATCAGCCCCAGCATTTT

J: TRBJ2-7
V: TRBV2
size: NA
D: TRBD2
CDR3: CASSPTSGSMEQYF
DNA: TGTGCCAGCAGTCCGACTAGCGGGAGTATGGAGCAGTACTTC

J: TRBJ2-3
V: TRBV10-3
size: few
D: NA
CDR3: CATTSTDTQYF
DNA: TGTGCCACGACTAGCACAGATACGCAGTATTTT

J: TRBJ2-5
V: TRBV6-5
size: few
D: TRBD1
CDR3: CASRQGGETQYF
DNA: TGTGCCAGCAGACAGGGGGGAGAGACCCAGTACTTC

J: TRBJ2-5
V: TRBV7-9
size: NA
D: TRBD2
CDR3: CASSLGGTSGETQYF
DNA: TGTGCCAGCAGCTTAGGTGGGACTAGCGGCGAGACCCAGTACTTC

J: TRBJ2-7
V: TRBV15
size: few
D: TRBD2
CDR3: CATSRVIAGSEYEQYF
DNA: TGTGCCACCAGCAGAGTGATAGCGGGTTCCGAATACGAGCAGTACTTC

J: TRBJ2-7
V: TRBV18
size: few
D: TRBD1
CDR3: CASSPQGARNEQYF
DNA: TGTGCCAGCTCACCACAGGGGGCGAGGAACGAGCAGTACTTC